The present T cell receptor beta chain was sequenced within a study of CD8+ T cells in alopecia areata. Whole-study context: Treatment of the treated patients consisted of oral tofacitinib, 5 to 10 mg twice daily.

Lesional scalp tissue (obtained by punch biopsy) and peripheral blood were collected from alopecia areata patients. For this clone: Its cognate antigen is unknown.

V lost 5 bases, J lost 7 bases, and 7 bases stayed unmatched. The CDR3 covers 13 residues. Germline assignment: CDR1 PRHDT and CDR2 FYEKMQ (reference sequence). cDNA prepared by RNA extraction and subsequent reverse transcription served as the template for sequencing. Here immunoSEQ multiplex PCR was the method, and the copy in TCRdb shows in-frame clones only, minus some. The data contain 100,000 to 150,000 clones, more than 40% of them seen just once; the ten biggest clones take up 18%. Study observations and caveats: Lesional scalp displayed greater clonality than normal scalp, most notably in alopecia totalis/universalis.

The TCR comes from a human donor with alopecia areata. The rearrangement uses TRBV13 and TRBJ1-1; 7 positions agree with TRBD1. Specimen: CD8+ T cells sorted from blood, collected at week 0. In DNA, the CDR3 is TGTGCCAGCAGCACCGGGACAGCGATTGAAGCTTTCTTT. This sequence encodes CASSTGTAIEAFF.